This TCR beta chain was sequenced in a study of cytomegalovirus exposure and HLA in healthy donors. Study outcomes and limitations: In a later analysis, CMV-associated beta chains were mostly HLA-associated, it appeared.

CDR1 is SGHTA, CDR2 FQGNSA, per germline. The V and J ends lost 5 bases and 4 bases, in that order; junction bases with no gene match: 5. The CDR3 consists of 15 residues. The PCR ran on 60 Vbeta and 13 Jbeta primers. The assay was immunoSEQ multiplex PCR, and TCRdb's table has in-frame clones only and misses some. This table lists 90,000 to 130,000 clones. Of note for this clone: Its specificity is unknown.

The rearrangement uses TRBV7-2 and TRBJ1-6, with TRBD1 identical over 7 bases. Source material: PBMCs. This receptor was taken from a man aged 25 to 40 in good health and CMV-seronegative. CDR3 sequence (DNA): TGTGCCAGCAGCGTAGGGACAGCTTATAATTCACCCCTCCACTTT. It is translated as CASSVGTAYNSPLHF.